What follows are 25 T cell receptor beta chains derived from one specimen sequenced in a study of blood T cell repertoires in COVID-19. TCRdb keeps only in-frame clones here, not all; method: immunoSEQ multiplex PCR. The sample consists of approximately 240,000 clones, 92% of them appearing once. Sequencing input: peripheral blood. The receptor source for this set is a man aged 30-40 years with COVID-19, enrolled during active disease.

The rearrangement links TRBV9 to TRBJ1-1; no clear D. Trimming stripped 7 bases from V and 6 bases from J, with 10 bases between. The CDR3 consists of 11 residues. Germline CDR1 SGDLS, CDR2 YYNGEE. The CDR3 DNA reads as TGTGCCAGCGGAGGAACCTCTGAAGCTTTCTTT. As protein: CASGGTSEAFF.

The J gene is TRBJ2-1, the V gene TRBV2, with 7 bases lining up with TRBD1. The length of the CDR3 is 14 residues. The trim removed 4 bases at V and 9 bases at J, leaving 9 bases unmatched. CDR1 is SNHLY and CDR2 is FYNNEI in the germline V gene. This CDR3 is CASSGQGIGAEQFF. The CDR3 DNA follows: TGTGCCAGCAGTGGACAGGGTATTGGCGCTGAGCAGTTCTTC.

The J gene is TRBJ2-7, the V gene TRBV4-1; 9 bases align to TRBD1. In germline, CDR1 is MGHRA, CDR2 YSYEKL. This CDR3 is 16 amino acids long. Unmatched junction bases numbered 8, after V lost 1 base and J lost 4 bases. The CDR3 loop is CASSQAPQGASYEQYF. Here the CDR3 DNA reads TGCGCCAGCAGCCAAGCCCCACAGGGGGCGTCTTACGAGCAGTACTTC.

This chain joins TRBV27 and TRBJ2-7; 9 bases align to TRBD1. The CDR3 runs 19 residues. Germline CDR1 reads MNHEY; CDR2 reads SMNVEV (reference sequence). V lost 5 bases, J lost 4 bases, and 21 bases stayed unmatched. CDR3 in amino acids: CASSTSGTGIPVGIYEQYF. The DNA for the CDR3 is TGTGCCAGCAGTACCTCCGGGACAGGGATCCCAGTGGGGATATACGAGCAGTACTTC.

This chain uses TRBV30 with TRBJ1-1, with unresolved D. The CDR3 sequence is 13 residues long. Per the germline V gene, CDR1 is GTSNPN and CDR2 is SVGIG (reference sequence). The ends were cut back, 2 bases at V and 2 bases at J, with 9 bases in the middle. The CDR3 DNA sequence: TGTGCCTGGAGTAAGCTCGATAACACTGAAGCTTTCTTT. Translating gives CAWSKLDNTEAFF.

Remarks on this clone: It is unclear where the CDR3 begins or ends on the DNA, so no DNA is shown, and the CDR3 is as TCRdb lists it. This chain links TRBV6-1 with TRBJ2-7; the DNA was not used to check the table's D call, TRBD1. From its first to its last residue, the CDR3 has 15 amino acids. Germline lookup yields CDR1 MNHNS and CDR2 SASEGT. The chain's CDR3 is CASSEVLERGKEQYF.

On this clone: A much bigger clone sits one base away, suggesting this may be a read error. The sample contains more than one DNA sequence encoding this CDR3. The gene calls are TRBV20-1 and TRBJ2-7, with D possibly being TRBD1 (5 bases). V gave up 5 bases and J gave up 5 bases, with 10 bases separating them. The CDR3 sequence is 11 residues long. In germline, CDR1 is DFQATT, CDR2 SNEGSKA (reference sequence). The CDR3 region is CSARSGHEQYF. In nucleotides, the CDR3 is TGCAGTGCTCGCTCAGGGCACGAGCAGTACTTC.

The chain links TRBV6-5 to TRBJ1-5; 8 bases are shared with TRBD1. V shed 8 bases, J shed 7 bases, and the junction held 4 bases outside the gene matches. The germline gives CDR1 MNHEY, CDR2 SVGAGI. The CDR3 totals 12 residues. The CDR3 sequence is CASQGARQPQHF. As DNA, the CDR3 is TGTGCCAGCCAGGGGGCGAGGCAGCCCCAGCATTTT.

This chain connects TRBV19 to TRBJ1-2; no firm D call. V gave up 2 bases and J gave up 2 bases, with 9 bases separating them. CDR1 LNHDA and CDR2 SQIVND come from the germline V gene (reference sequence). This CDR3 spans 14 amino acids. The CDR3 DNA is TGTGCCAGTAGTATACTGGGCCAGAACTATGGCTACACCTTC. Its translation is CASSILGQNYGYTF.

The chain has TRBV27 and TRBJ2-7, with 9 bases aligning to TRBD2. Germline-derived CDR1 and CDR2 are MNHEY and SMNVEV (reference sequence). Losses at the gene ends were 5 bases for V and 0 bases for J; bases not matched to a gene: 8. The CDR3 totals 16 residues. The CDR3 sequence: CASSPGSGSSSYEQYF. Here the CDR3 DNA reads TGTGCCAGCAGTCCGGGTAGCGGGAGCAGCTCCTACGAGCAGTACTTC.

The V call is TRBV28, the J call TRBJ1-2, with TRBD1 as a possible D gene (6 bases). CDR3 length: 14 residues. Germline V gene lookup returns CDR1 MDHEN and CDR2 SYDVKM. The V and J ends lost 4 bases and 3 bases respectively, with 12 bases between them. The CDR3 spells CASSSQGSDYGYTF. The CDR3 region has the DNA TGTGCCAGCAGTTCACAGGGTAGCGACTATGGCTACACCTTC.

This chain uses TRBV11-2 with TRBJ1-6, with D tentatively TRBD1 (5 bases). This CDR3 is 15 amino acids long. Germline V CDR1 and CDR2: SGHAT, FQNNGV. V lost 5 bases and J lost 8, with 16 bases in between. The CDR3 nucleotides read TGTGCCAGCAGCCCATTGGGGCAGTCATATTCACCCCTCCACTTT. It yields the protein CASSPLGQSYSPLHF.

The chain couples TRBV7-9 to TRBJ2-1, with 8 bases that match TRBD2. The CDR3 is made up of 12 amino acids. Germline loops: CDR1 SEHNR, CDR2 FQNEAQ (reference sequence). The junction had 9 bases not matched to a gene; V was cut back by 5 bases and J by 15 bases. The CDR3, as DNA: TGTGCCAGCAGCCCCCAGCGGGGGCCGGGGTTCTTC. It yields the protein CASSPQRGPGFF.

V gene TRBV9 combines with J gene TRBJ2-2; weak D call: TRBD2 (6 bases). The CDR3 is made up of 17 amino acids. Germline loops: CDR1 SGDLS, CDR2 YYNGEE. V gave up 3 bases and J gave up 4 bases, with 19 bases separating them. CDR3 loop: CASSASTSPRGTGELFF. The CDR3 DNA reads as TGTGCCAGCAGCGCTTCCACTAGCCCCCGAGGCACCGGGGAGCTGTTTTTT. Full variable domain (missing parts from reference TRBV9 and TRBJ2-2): DSGVTQTPKHLITATGQRVTLRCSPRSGDLSVYWYQQSLDQGLQFLIQYYNGEERAKGNILERFSAQQFPDLHSELNLSSLELGDSALYFCASSASTSPRGTGELFFGEGSRLTVL.

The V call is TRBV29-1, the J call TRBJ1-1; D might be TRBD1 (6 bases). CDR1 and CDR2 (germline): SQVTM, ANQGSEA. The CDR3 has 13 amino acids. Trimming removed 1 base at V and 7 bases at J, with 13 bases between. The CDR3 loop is CSVEGEGGYEAFF. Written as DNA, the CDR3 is TGCAGCGTTGAAGGGGAGGGGGGGTATGAAGCTTTCTTT.

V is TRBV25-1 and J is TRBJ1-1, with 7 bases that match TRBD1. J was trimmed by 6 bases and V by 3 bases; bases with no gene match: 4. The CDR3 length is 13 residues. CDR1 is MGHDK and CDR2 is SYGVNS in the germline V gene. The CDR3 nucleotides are TGTGCCAGCAGTGACGTCGGACAGGCTGAAGCTTTCTTT. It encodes CASSDVGQAEAFF. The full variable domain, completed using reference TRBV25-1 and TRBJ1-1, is EADIYQTPRYLVIGTGKKITLECSQTMGHDKMYWYQQDPGMELHLIHYSYGVNSTEKGDLSSESTVSRIRTEHFPLTLESARPSHTSQYLCASSDVGQAEAFFGQGTRLTVV.

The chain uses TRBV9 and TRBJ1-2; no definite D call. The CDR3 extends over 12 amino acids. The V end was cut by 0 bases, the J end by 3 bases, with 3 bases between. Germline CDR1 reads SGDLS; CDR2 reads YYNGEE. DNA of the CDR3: TGTGCCAGCAGCGTAGGAGACTATGGCTACACCTTC. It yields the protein CASSVGDYGYTF. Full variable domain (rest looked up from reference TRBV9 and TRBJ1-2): DSGVTQTPKHLITATGQRVTLRCSPRSGDLSVYWYQQSLDQGLQFLIQYYNGEERAKGNILERFSAQQFPDLHSELNLSSLELGDSALYFCASSVGDYGYTFGSGTRLTVV.

CDR3 nucleotide sequence: TGCAGCGTTCGACAGGGTTCAGGGGAAAAACTGTTTTTT. It specifies CSVRQGSGEKLFF. The chain joins TRBV29-1 to TRBJ1-4, with 7 bases matching TRBD1. Germline trimming cut 5 bases from V and 8 bases from J; bases unmatched to any gene: 8. Germline V gene lookup returns CDR1 SQVTM and CDR2 ANQGSEA. The CDR3 runs 13 residues. Filled out from reference TRBV29-1 and TRBJ1-4, the complete variable domain reads SAVISQKPSRDICQRGTSLTIQCQVDSQVTMMFWYRQQPGQSLTLIATANQGSEATYESGFVIDKFPISRPNLTFSTLTVSNMSPEDSSIYLCSVRQGSGEKLFFGSGTQLSVL.

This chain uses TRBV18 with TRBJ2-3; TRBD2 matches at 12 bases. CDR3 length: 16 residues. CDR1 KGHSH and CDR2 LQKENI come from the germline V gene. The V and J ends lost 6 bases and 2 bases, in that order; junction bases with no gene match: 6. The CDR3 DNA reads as TGTGCCAGCTCTGTCAGGACTAGCGGGGACACAGATACGCAGTATTTT. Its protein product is CASSVRTSGDTDTQYF.

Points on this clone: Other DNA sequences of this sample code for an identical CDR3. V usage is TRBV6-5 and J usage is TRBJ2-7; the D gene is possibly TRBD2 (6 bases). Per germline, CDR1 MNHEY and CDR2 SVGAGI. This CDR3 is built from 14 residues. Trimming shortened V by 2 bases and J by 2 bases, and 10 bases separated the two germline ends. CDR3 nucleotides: TGTGCCAGCAGTTACAGTCGGGGGACCTACGAGCAGTACTTC. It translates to CASSYSRGTYEQYF.

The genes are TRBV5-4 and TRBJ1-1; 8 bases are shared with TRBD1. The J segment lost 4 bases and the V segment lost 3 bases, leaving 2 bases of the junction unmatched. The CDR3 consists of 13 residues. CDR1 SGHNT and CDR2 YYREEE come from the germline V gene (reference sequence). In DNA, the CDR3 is TGTGCCAGCAGCTCAACAGGGGGCACTGAAGCTTTCTTT. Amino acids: CASSSTGGTEAFF.

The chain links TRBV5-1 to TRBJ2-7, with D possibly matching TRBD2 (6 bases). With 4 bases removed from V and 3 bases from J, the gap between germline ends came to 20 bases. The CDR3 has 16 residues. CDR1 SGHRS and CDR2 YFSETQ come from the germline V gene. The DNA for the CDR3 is TGCGCCAGCAGCAAGCTTAGCGGCGGATTAAACTACGAGCAGTACTTC. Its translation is CASSKLSGGLNYEQYF.

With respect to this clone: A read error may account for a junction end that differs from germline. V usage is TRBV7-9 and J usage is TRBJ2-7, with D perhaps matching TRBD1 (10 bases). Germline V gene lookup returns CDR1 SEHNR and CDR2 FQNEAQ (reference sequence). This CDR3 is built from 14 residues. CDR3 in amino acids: CASSLAGQGIEQYF. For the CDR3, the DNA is TGTGCCAGCAGCCTAGCGGGACAGGGGATCGAGCAGTACTTC.

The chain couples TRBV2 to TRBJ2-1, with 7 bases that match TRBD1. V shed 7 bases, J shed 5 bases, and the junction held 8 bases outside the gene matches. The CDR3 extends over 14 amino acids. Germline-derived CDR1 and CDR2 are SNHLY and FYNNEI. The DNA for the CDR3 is TGTGCCAGCATCAGACAGGGTACCCACAATGAGCAGTTCTTC. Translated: CASIRQGTHNEQFF.

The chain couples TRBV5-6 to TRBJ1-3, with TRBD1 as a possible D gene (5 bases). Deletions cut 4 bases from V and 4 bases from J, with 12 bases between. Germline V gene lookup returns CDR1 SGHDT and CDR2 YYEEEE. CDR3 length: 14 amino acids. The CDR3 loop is CASSPGLQGNTIYF. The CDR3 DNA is TGTGCCAGCAGCCCGGGACTCCAAGGAAACACCATATATTTT.